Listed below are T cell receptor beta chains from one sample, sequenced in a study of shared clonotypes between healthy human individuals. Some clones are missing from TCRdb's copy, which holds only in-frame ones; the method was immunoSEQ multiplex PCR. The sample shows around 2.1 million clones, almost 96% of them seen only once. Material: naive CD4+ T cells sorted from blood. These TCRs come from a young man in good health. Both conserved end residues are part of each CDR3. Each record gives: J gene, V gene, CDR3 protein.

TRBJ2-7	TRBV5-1	CASSQTENRGYEQYF
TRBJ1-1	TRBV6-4	CATKRGSKPGTRTEAFF
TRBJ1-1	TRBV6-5	CASSYSAVNTEAFF
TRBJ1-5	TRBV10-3	CAISPQNGPQHF
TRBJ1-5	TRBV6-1	CASTFNAGENQPQHF
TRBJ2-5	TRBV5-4	CASSAAVAGGQETQYF
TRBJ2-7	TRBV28	CASSMDRGGQGYF
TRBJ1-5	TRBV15	CATSRDRGNQPQHF
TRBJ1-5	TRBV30	CAWSVGYDQPQHF
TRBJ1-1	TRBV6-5	CASSYSRTGRTEAFF
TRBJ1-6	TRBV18	CASSPQGSYNSPLHF
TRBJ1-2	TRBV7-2	CASSSDRGWDYGYTF
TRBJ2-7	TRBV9	CASSQGRGSVSIYEQYF